This record concerns one T cell receptor (beta chain) sequence. This sample is drawn from a study of blood T cells in healthy people across ages. Sample-barcoded 5' priming and a J-beta primer mix drove a second PCR of about 6 to 11 cycles. TCRdb recomputed calls from the 5' RACE reads with MiXCR, one row per CDR3 protein. The sample includes fewer than 2 million distinct CDR3 sequences, roughly 43% of them seen just once. Total RNA was isolated from each sample in quantities of at least 6 micrograms. The specimen sequenced was blood. This clonotype was sampled from a human donor in good health.

The CDR3 loop is CASSPQLRGALYEQYF. The CDR3 DNA is TGCGCCAGCAGCCCCCAGTTGAGGGGCGCCCTCTACGAGCAGTACTTC. The chain employs TRBV5-1 and TRBJ2-7; D tentatively reads TRBD1 or TRBD2 (5 bases each). This CDR3 is built from 16 residues. Trimming shortened V by 4 bases and J by 3 bases, and 20 bases separated the two germline ends. Germline V gene data show CDR1 as SGHRS and CDR2 as YFSETQ.